The 25 T cell receptor beta chains listed next were all sequenced from one sample in a study of shared clonotypes between healthy human individuals. Method: immunoSEQ multiplex PCR; TCRdb's copy keeps in-frame clones and lacks some. The table shows under 2,000,000 clones, with less than 95% occurring only once. CD45RO-negative, CCR7-selected cells formed the naive CD8 fraction, which excluded terminally differentiated effector memory CD45RA+ cells. Sequencing input: naive CD8+ T cells sorted from blood. The receptor set was obtained from a man aged 18 to 30 in good health.

The V and J genes are TRBV6-1 and TRBJ2-7; D unclear. V lost 2 bases to trimming and J lost 6 bases, with 35 bases between them. Germline lookup yields CDR1 MNHNS and CDR2 SASEGT. The CDR3 is 21 amino acids. The CDR3 loop reads CASSERKRDRRLSSVGIEQYF. CDR3 in DNA: TGTGCCAGCAGTGAAAGAAAAAGGGATCGGAGACTCTCCAGCGTAGGTATCGAGCAGTACTTC.

The chain couples TRBV19 to TRBJ1-1, with 7 positions matching TRBD1. V shed 5 bases, J shed 4 bases, and the junction held 13 bases outside the gene matches. Germline V CDR1 and CDR2: LNHDA, SQIVND (reference sequence). This CDR3 has 16 amino acids. The CDR3 DNA sequence: TGTGCCAGTAGTCCTGACAGGGAGGGGTTTGGCACTGAAGCTTTCTTT. It specifies CASSPDREGFGTEAFF.

CDR3 sequence: CASSPVPLGGVDEQYF. The CDR3 coding sequence is TGTGCCAGCAGCCCTGTCCCTCTCGGGGGCGTAGACGAGCAGTACTTC. The chain links TRBV2 to TRBJ2-7; D is perhaps TRBD1 or TRBD2 (6 bases each). Trimming cost V 6 bases and J 5 bases, with 23 bases left between them. This CDR3 comprises 16 residues. The germline V gene encodes CDR1 SNHLY and CDR2 FYNNEI.

Notes on this clone: Other DNA sequences within the sample encode an identical CDR3. V is TRBV6-5 and J is TRBJ1-2, with TRBD1 as a possible D gene (6 bases). Deletions cut 0 bases from V and 0 bases from J, with 8 bases between. Germline V gene sequence: CDR1 MNHEY, CDR2 SVGAGI. The CDR3 runs to 15 residues. The CDR3 nucleotides read TGTGCCAGCAGTTACTCAGAGGGGGCTAACTATGGCTACACCTTC. As protein: CASSYSEGANYGYTF.

The V call is TRBV29-1, the J call TRBJ2-7; D might be TRBD1 (6 bases). CDR1 and CDR2 from the germline V gene are SQVTM and ANQGSEA. CDR3 length equals 12 residues. Trimming took 6 bases from V and 2 from J, leaving 11 bases between them. The CDR3 reads CSVIQGPYEQYF. The DNA for the CDR3 is TGCAGCGTGATACAGGGTCCCTACGAGCAGTACTTC.

V is TRBV5-1 and J is TRBJ2-7; D perhaps matches TRBD2 (5 bases). The CDR3 contains 13 residues. The V gene's germline CDR1 is SGHRS and CDR2 YFSETQ. V shed 2 bases and J shed 5 bases, with 11 bases lying between them. CDR3 region: CASSFSGINEQYF. In nucleotides, the CDR3 is TGCGCCAGCAGCTTCTCGGGGATCAACGAGCAGTACTTC.

On this clone itself: Within the sample, other DNA sequences also encode this same CDR3. The V call is TRBV27, the J call TRBJ2-7; D is perhaps TRBD2 (6 bases). The germline V gene has CDR1 MNHEY and CDR2 SMNVEV (reference sequence). Trimming left V 5 bases short and J 3 bases short, with 14 bases between. The CDR3 has 14 residues. The CDR3 DNA sequence: TGTGCCAGCAGTCTCACGGGAGACAGCTACGAGCAGTACTTC. Its protein product is CASSLTGDSYEQYF.

CDR3 sequence: CASSMSGGGGTEAFF. CDR3 in DNA: TGTGCCAGTAGTATGTCAGGGGGCGGTGGCACTGAAGCTTTCTTT. This chain links TRBV19 with TRBJ1-1; TRBD1 matches at 8 bases. The V segment lost 3 bases and the J segment 4 bases; nucleotides outside the gene matches: 7. Germline V CDR1 and CDR2: LNHDA, SQIVND (reference sequence). The CDR3 is made up of 15 amino acids. The whole variable domain, filled in from reference TRBV19 and TRBJ1-1, reads DGGITQSPKYLFRKEGQNVTLSCEQNLNHDAMYWYRQDPGQGLRLIYYSQIVNDFQKGDIAEGYSVSREKKESFPLTVTSAQKNPTAFYLCASSMSGGGGTEAFFGQGTRLTVV.

Of note for this clone: One end of the junction is discordant with germline, which a read error may explain. The chain has TRBV4-1 and TRBJ1-5; unclear D gene. CDR3 size: 14 residues. The V gene's germline CDR1 is MGHRA and CDR2 YSYEKL. CDR3 amino acids: CASSPGVNNQPQHF. The DNA of the CDR3 is TGCGCCAGCAGCCCCGGCGTGAACAATCAACCCCAGCATTTT.

The CDR3 spells CASSPGDGDYEQYF. The CDR3 DNA reads TGTGCCAGCAGCCCGGGAGACGGAGACTACGAGCAGTACTTC. V usage is TRBV5-6 and J usage is TRBJ2-7; maybe TRBD2 (6 bases). Germline-derived CDR1 and CDR2 are SGHDT and YYEEEE. The CDR3 loop spans 14 amino acids. V shed 4 bases and J shed 3 bases, with 14 bases lying between them.

In its sample, this clone was seen once. This rearrangement joins TRBV5-6 to TRBJ2-7; 9 bases are shared with TRBD1. CDR1 is SGHDT and CDR2 is YYEEEE in the germline V gene. The CDR3 spans 12 residues. J was trimmed by 12 bases and V by 0 bases; bases with no gene match: 4. The CDR3 DNA reads as TGTGCCAGCAGCTTGGGACAGGGGGTGGGGTACTTC. Its translation: CASSLGQGVGYF. Looking up the rest from reference TRBV5-6 and TRBJ2-7 gives the full variable domain: DAGVTQSPTHLIKTRGQQVTLRCSPKSGHDTVSWYQQALGQGPQFIFQYYEEEERQRGNFPDRFSGHQFPNYSSELNVNALLLGDSALYLCASSLGQGVGYFGPGTRLTVT.

The chain links TRBV5-3 to TRBJ1-3; D is ambiguous. TRBV5-3 is annotated as an ORF whose role is uncertain. Trimming cost V 2 bases and J 4 bases, with 16 bases left between them. The CDR3 extends over 16 amino acids. The CDR3 region is CARSLKPGVRGNTIYF. The CDR3 region has the DNA TGTGCCAGAAGCTTAAAACCCGGGGTGAGGGGAAACACCATATATTTT.

J is TRBJ2-7 and V is TRBV6-6; TRBD1 agrees at 7 bases. Germline-derived CDR1 and CDR2 are MNHNY and SVGAGI (reference sequence). V lost 2 bases and J lost 5; bases outside the gene matches: 9. This CDR3 region has 15 residues. The CDR3 region has the DNA TGTGCCAGCAGTTACAAGGACAGGCCCGCGGACGAGCAGTACTTC. Translated, it gives CASSYKDRPADEQYF.

The chain joins TRBV7-6 to TRBJ1-1; D ambiguous. Trimming shortened V by 4 bases and J by 0 bases, and 6 bases separated the two germline ends. The CDR3 consists of 13 residues. Per the germline V gene, CDR1 is SGHVS and CDR2 is FNYEAQ. The CDR3: CASSSVLNTEAFF. The CDR3 coding sequence is TGTGCCAGCAGCTCGGTGCTGAACACTGAAGCTTTCTTT.

V and J are TRBV2 and TRBJ2-1, with TRBD2 as a possible D gene (7 bases). V was pared by 0 bases and J by 3 bases, with 18 bases between. CDR1 is SNHLY, CDR2 FYNNEI, per germline. The CDR3 covers 18 residues. CDR3 protein: CASSEAGASGDLYNEQFF. The CDR3 nucleotides are TGTGCCAGCAGTGAAGCGGGGGCGAGCGGGGACCTCTACAATGAGCAGTTCTTC.

The genes are TRBV9 and TRBJ2-1; TRBD2 matches 7 bases. Per the germline V gene, CDR1 is SGDLS and CDR2 is YYNGEE. The CDR3 length is 15 residues. V shed 2 bases and J 5 bases; nucleotides not matched to a gene: 7. CDR3: CASSVWEAGHNEQFF. The DNA of the CDR3 is TGTGCCAGCAGCGTGTGGGAAGCGGGGCACAATGAGCAGTTCTTC.

The chain joins TRBV7-9 to TRBJ2-1; D might be TRBD2 (5 bases). Looked up from germline, CDR1 is SEHNR and CDR2 is FQNEAQ (reference sequence). Trimming took off 5 bases at V and 3 bases at J, with 11 bases between the two ends. This CDR3 is built from 14 residues. CDR3 protein: CASSPQEVYNEQFF. For the CDR3, the DNA is TGTGCCAGCAGCCCCCAGGAGGTCTACAATGAGCAGTTCTTC.

The V gene is TRBV27, the J gene TRBJ2-7; D is uncertain. Between the trimmed V and J ends, which lost 8 bases and 0 bases, there was a span of 11 bases. Germline-derived CDR1 and CDR2 are MNHEY and SMNVEV (reference sequence). The CDR3 contains 13 residues. This CDR3 is CASGFTDSYEQYF. In DNA form, the CDR3 reads TGTGCCAGCGGATTTACAGACTCCTACGAGCAGTACTTC.

The chain links TRBV6-1 to TRBJ1-5; 8 positions match TRBD1. Unmatched junction bases numbered 7, after V lost 4 bases and J lost 2 bases. The CDR3 covers 16 residues. Germline assignment: CDR1 MNHNS and CDR2 SASEGT. The CDR3 region is CASSALGQDGNQPQHF. Here the CDR3 DNA reads TGTGCCAGCAGTGCCCTGGGACAGGATGGCAATCAGCCCCAGCATTTT.

The V and J genes are TRBV4-1 and TRBJ2-1; tentative D call: TRBD1 (5 bases). The V and J ends lost 4 bases and 5 bases respectively, with 12 bases between them. The CDR3 totals 14 residues. The germline gives CDR1 MGHRA, CDR2 YSYEKL. CDR3 coding DNA: TGCGCCAGCAGCCCCGAGGACACCCACAATGAGCAGTTCTTC. Translating gives CASSPEDTHNEQFF.

CDR3 protein: CASSLSSNSGNTIYF. CDR3 coding DNA: TGTGCCAGCAGTTTATCGTCAAACTCTGGAAACACCATATATTTT. The chain combines TRBV27 with TRBJ1-3; D uncertain. Germline V gene lookup returns CDR1 MNHEY and CDR2 SMNVEV (reference sequence). The CDR3 runs 15 residues. Trimming shortened V by 0 bases and J by 0 bases, and 6 bases separated the two germline ends.

This rearrangement joins TRBV27 to TRBJ2-7; D is tentatively TRBD1 or TRBD2 (6 bases each). V lost 0 bases, J lost 3 bases, and 12 bases lay in between. CDR3 length: 15 amino acids. In germline, CDR1 is MNHEY, CDR2 SMNVEV (reference sequence). The CDR3 sequence: CASSLSGGLGYEQYF. The CDR3, as DNA: TGTGCCAGCAGTTTATCTGGGGGGCTTGGCTACGAGCAGTACTTC.

This chain links TRBV13 with TRBJ1-2, with no clear D. V was cut by 5 bases and J by 4 bases, with 14 bases left in between. From germline, CDR1 is PRHDT and CDR2 FYEKMQ (reference sequence). This CDR3 spans 14 amino acids. The CDR3: CASSPFEMFYGYTF. DNA of the CDR3: TGTGCCAGCAGCCCGTTTGAGATGTTCTATGGCTACACCTTC.

The V gene is TRBV28, the J gene TRBJ2-7, with D hard to call. The CDR3 is 15 residues long. V dropped 3 bases and J dropped 0 bases, with 12 bases sitting between them. Germline CDR1 reads MDHEN; CDR2 reads SYDVKM. The CDR3, as DNA: TGTGCCAGCAGTTTCGCGGCAGTAAACTCCTACGAGCAGTACTTC. Translation gives CASSFAAVNSYEQYF.

The CDR3 reads CASSYSDTSTEAFF. The CDR3 DNA reads TGTGCCAGCAGTTATTCGGACACTTCGACTGAAGCTTTCTTT. The chain has TRBV6-5 and TRBJ1-1; possible D gene TRBD1, 5 bases. The germline V gene encodes CDR1 MNHEY and CDR2 SVGAGI. V shed 3 bases and J shed 5 bases, with 13 bases lying between them. The CDR3 extends over 14 amino acids.